A single T cell receptor (beta chain) is shown here with its context. The antigen remains undetermined. This sample was taken from a study of shared clonotypes between healthy human individuals. At the level of the study: Donors, aged 18 to 49, were a couple of women and three men.

CDR1 SGHVS and CDR2 FQNEAQ come from the germline V gene. Trimming stripped 3 bases from V and 3 bases from J, with 14 bases between. The CDR3 has 15 amino acids. Sequenced by immunoSEQ multiplex PCR; TCRdb stores in-frame clones only, minus some. The table lists about 120,000 clones, 68% of them singletons. The donors were adults (healthy and HIV-negative) with no recent acute infections or vaccinations. Study outcomes and limitations: Generation probability values for non-shared clonotypes were lower than those for clonotypes shared by all four donors. Shared across several donors were 5% to 6% of the naive CD4 clonotypes.

Sequenced: memory CD8+ T cells sorted from blood. Described subset: CD45RO+ cells pooled with CCR7-negative TemRA cells. The clonotype comes from a woman aged 25 to 45 in good health. This chain joins TRBV7-8 and TRBJ1-1; a weak D match, TRBD1 (6 bases). The chain's CDR3 is CASSFRQGIYTEAFF. The CDR3 DNA sequence: TGTGCCAGCAGCTTCAGGCAGGGGATTTACACTGAAGCTTTCTTT.